The 17 T cell receptor beta chains in this list originate from one sample, sequenced in a study of cytomegalovirus exposure and HLA in healthy donors. Sequencing was performed with immunoSEQ multiplex PCR; in TCRdb, only in-frame clones are kept and a portion is missing. The repertoire holds 95,000 to 150,000 clones, with roughly 93% as singletons. The sequenced sample was PBMCs. Receptors originate from a woman between 18 and 30 years old in good health and CMV-seronegative.

The gene calls are TRBV28 and TRBJ2-7; 7 bases agree with TRBD2. V lost 6 bases, J lost 0 bases, and 5 bases stayed unmatched. There are 14 residues in the CDR3. The V gene's germline CDR1 is MDHEN and CDR2 SYDVKM. The CDR3 DNA is TGTGCCAGCAGCCTGGGGGGGAGCTCCTACGAGCAGTACTTC. This codes for CASSLGGSSYEQYF.

This clone was detected only once. The chain joins TRBV5-1 to TRBJ2-1, with TRBD2 matching 7 bases. Germline V gene lookup returns CDR1 SGHRS and CDR2 YFSETQ. The V gene end was trimmed by 0 bases and the J gene end by 3 bases; junction bases not matched to a gene: 3. The CDR3 extends over 15 amino acids. CDR3 DNA sequence: TGCGCCAGCAGCTTGGATAGCGGGTACTACAATGAGCAGTTCTTC. Translating gives CASSLDSGYYNEQFF.

The chain employs TRBV5-1 and TRBJ2-1; D perhaps matches TRBD1 (6 bases). The CDR3 has 15 residues. Trimming left V 5 bases short and J 4 bases short, with 16 bases between. Germline loops: CDR1 SGHRS, CDR2 YFSETQ. DNA of the CDR3: TGCGCCAGCAGGCCCGCCGGGACATCGTACAATGAGCAGTTCTTC. Its translation: CASRPAGTSYNEQFF.

J is TRBJ2-7 and V is TRBV4-1, with 7 bases aligning to TRBD1. The germline gives CDR1 MGHRA, CDR2 YSYEKL. V lost 7 bases and J lost 1; bases outside the gene matches: 7. The CDR3 runs 14 residues. The CDR3 DNA is TGCGCCAGCACCCGGGACAGCACATCCTACGAGCAGTACTTC. It encodes CASTRDSTSYEQYF.

V gene TRBV6-1 combines with J gene TRBJ1-4; TRBD1 matches 9 bases. The CDR3 has 15 residues. V lost 4 bases, J lost 7 bases, and 7 bases stayed unmatched. The germline V gene encodes CDR1 MNHNS and CDR2 SASEGT. CDR3 bases: TGTGCCAGCAGTGTCCGGACAGGGGTGGGTGAAAAACTGTTTTTT. Encoded protein: CASSVRTGVGEKLFF.

The chain has TRBV4-1 and TRBJ2-7; 8 bases are shared with TRBD2. V was clipped by 0 bases and J by 4 bases; unmatched bases: 11. CDR1 and CDR2 from the germline V gene are MGHRA and YSYEKL. The CDR3 is 17 residues long. Here the CDR3 reads CASSQESAGGNRYEQYF. Here the CDR3 DNA reads TGCGCCAGCAGCCAAGAAAGCGCGGGAGGTAATAGGTACGAGCAGTACTTC.

The J gene is TRBJ2-7, the V gene TRBV9; D is possibly TRBD1 (5 bases). Germline CDR1 reads SGDLS; CDR2 reads YYNGEE. This CDR3 is built from 15 residues. Trimming took 4 bases from V and 7 from J, leaving 21 bases between them. For the CDR3, the DNA is TGTGCCAGCAGCTTCCGCCCCTTGGGGCTCGGGGAGCAGTACTTC. It encodes CASSFRPLGLGEQYF.

This rearrangement joins TRBV28 to TRBJ2-2, with 12 bases that match TRBD2. Germline trimming cut 8 bases from V and 7 bases from J; bases unmatched to any gene: 14. Germline CDR1 is MDHEN and CDR2 is SYDVKM. The CDR3 runs to 17 residues. CDR3: CASEAASGRAGGGELFF. The CDR3 DNA reads TGTGCCAGCGAAGCTGCTAGCGGGAGGGCCGGAGGCGGGGAGCTGTTTTTT.

This clone was counted a single time. The chain couples TRBV5-1 to TRBJ2-1; D uncertain. Deletions cut 0 bases from V and 7 bases from J, with 5 bases between. The CDR3 totals 12 residues. CDR1 and CDR2 (germline): SGHRS, YFSETQ. This CDR3 is CASSLGSNEQFF. The CDR3 nucleotides read TGCGCCAGCAGCTTGGGTAGTAATGAGCAGTTCTTC.

This chain uses TRBV7-3 with TRBJ1-5; 12 bases fit TRBD1. Germline V lookup: CDR1 SGHTA, CDR2 FQGTGA. V shed 4 bases and J 6 bases; nucleotides not matched to a gene: 13. The CDR3 extends over 18 amino acids. The CDR3 DNA reads as TGTGCCAGCAGCTCGGGGCAAGGGGACAGGGGGCTCGTTCAGCCCCAGCATTTT. Its protein is CASSSGQGDRGLVQPQHF.

The chain joins TRBV28 to TRBJ1-5, with TRBD1 as a possible D gene (6 bases). This CDR3 has 14 amino acids. Germline assignment: CDR1 MDHEN and CDR2 SYDVKM. With 8 bases removed from V and 4 bases from J, the gap between germline ends came to 15 bases. The CDR3 DNA is TGTGCCAGCGCCCTGGAACAGGGAAATCAGCCCCAGCATTTT. Protein: CASALEQGNQPQHF.

The rearrangement links TRBV2 to TRBJ2-1, with D perhaps TRBD1 (5 bases). Between the trimmed V and J ends, which lost 6 bases and 8 bases, there was a span of 14 bases. This CDR3 contains 13 residues. CDR1 is SNHLY and CDR2 is FYNNEI in the germline V gene. The CDR3 loop reads CASSNRYGDEQFF. The CDR3 bases are TGTGCCAGCAGCAACAGGTATGGAGATGAGCAGTTCTTC. Full variable domain (remainder filled in from reference TRBV2 and TRBJ2-1): EPEVTQTPSHQVTQMGQEVILRCVPISNHLYFYWYRQILGQKVEFLVSFYNNEISEKSEIFDDQFSVERPDGSNFTLKIRSTKLEDSAMYFCASSNRYGDEQFFGPGTRLTVL.

The V gene is TRBV10-3, the J gene TRBJ2-1, with 7 bases aligning to TRBD2. The germline CDR1 and CDR2 sequences are ENHRY and SYGVKD. The CDR3 sequence is 15 residues long. V lost 4 bases to trimming and J lost 2 bases; unmatched junction nucleotides: 5. In DNA form, the CDR3 reads TGTGCCATCAGTGGGGGGGGTCAGGCCTACAATGAGCAGTTCTTC. Translated, it gives CAISGGGQAYNEQFF.

This clone was seen a single time. The rearrangement links TRBV29-1 to TRBJ1-1, with D perhaps TRBD1 (6 bases). This CDR3 is 11 amino acids long. Germline V lookup: CDR1 SQVTM, CDR2 ANQGSEA. V was shortened by 7 bases and J by 10 bases, with 16 bases between the two germline ends. Written as DNA, the CDR3 is TGCAGCGCCACGGGCACAGGGCGAGCTTTCTTT. This codes for CSATGTGRAFF.

The V and J genes are TRBV5-1 and TRBJ2-2; D unresolved. The V gene's germline CDR1 is SGHRS and CDR2 YFSETQ. This CDR3 has 15 residues. V was pared by 4 bases and J by 5 bases, with 15 bases between. The CDR3 bases are TGCGCCAGCAGCCTTAGACTGTTGCAGACCGGGGAGCTGTTTTTT. This encodes CASSLRLLQTGELFF. Using reference TRBV5-1 and TRBJ2-2 for the parts outside the CDR3, the full variable domain is KAGVTQTPRYLIKTRGQQVTLSCSPISGHRSVSWYQQTPGQGLQFLFEYFSETQRNKGNFPGRFSGRQFSNSRSEMNVSTLELGDSALYLCASSLRLLQTGELFFGEGSRLTVL.

This clone was counted a few times. The genes are TRBV19 and TRBJ1-2; 7 nucleotides align to TRBD1. After removal of 6 bases from V and 5 bases from J, the junction contained 12 bases not matched to a gene. This CDR3 contains 15 residues. Germline V lookup: CDR1 LNHDA, CDR2 SQIVND (reference sequence). This CDR3 reads CASSRTTGFGYGYTF. CDR3 DNA sequence: TGTGCCAGTAGCAGGACGACAGGGTTCGGGTATGGCTACACCTTC.

In DNA form, the CDR3 reads TGTGCCAGCAGACCCGGATTCCCACAGGGGAAAGCTTTCTTT. This gives the protein CASRPGFPQGKAFF. The V gene is TRBV6-5, the J gene TRBJ1-1, with 7 nucleotides matching TRBD1. V gave up 6 bases and J gave up 9 bases; unmatched junction bases: 13. The CDR3 totals 14 residues. Germline V CDR1 and CDR2: MNHEY, SVGAGI.